These T cell receptor beta chains were read from a single sample in a study of cytomegalovirus exposure and HLA in healthy donors. Sequenced by immunoSEQ multiplex PCR; TCRdb stores in-frame clones only, minus some. This listing includes 200,000 or so clones. Sequences were obtained from PBMCs. The receptors come from a boy between 10 and 17 years old in good health and CMV-seronegative. Both conserved end residues are part of each CDR3. A D gene is named only where the DNA matches it firmly.

d_gene: NA
v_gene: TRBV28
j_gene: TRBJ1-2
CDR3aa: CASSGRRVGGYTF
CDR3nt: TGTGCCAGCAGTGGGCGGCGGGTAGGTGGCTACACCTTC

d_gene: NA
v_gene: TRBV9
j_gene: TRBJ1-1
CDR3aa: CASSAGQTGPTEAFF
CDR3nt: TGTGCCAGCAGCGCCGGGCAAACAGGGCCCACTGAAGCTTTCTTT

d_gene: TRBD2
v_gene: TRBV4-1
j_gene: TRBJ2-3
CDR3aa: CASSQDTGLAGPTDTQYF
CDR3nt: TGCGCCAGCAGCCAAGATACTGGACTAGCGGGACCCACAGATACGCAGTATTTT

d_gene: TRBD1
v_gene: TRBV11-3
j_gene: TRBJ2-2
CDR3aa: CASSFTGQGGGELFF
CDR3nt: TGTGCCAGCAGCTTCACCGGACAGGGTGGCGGGGAGCTGTTTTTT

d_gene: NA
v_gene: TRBV5-1
j_gene: TRBJ1-1
CDR3aa: CASSPTDMNTEAFF
CDR3nt: TGCGCCAGCAGCCCGACAGACATGAACACTGAAGCTTTCTTT

d_gene: NA
v_gene: TRBV7-9
j_gene: TRBJ1-1
CDR3aa: CASSYDLPDRTEAFF
CDR3nt: TGTGCCAGCAGCTACGATCTACCGGACAGAACTGAAGCTTTCTTT

d_gene: NA
v_gene: TRBV10-3
j_gene: TRBJ1-5
CDR3aa: CAISEAGNQPQHF
CDR3nt: TGTGCCATCAGTGAGGCAGGGAATCAGCCCCAGCATTTT

d_gene: TRBD1
v_gene: TRBV10-3
j_gene: TRBJ1-1
CDR3aa: CAISKDRGTEAFF
CDR3nt: TGTGCCATCAGTAAGGACAGGGGCACTGAAGCTTTCTTT

d_gene: NA
v_gene: TRBV4-1
j_gene: TRBJ2-7
CDR3aa: CASRRGNSDEQYF
CDR3nt: TGCGCCAGCAGGAGGGGGAACAGCGACGAGCAGTACTTC

d_gene: NA
v_gene: TRBV6-1
j_gene: TRBJ2-1
CDR3aa: CASTVQAPERFF
CDR3nt: TGTGCCAGCACCGTCCAAGCCCCAGAGCGGTTCTTC

d_gene: TRBD2
v_gene: TRBV5-4
j_gene: TRBJ2-5
CDR3aa: CASSLGLAGGLKETQYF
CDR3nt: TGTGCCAGCAGCTTGGGTCTAGCGGGGGGGTTAAAAGAGACCCAGTACTTC

d_gene: TRBD1
v_gene: TRBV7-8
j_gene: TRBJ1-5
CDR3aa: CASSFRTGGYSNQPQHF
CDR3nt: TGTGCCAGCAGCTTTCGGACAGGCGGGTATAGCAATCAGCCCCAGCATTTT

d_gene: NA
v_gene: TRBV5-6
j_gene: TRBJ2-5
CDR3aa: CASSLIDRQETQYF
CDR3nt: TGTGCCAGCAGCTTGATCGACAGACAAGAGACCCAGTACTTC

d_gene: TRBD1
v_gene: TRBV18
j_gene: TRBJ2-3
CDR3aa: CASSPGQGGDTQYF
CDR3nt: TGTGCCAGCTCCCCGGGACAGGGAGGAGATACGCAGTATTTT

d_gene: TRBD2
v_gene: TRBV5-4
j_gene: TRBJ2-5
CDR3aa: CASSFRGEEAQYF
CDR3nt: TGTGCCAGCAGCTTTCGGGGGGAAGAGGCCCAGTACTTC

d_gene: TRBD2
v_gene: TRBV25-1
j_gene: TRBJ2-3
CDR3aa: CASRGLAGGPADTQYF
CDR3nt: TGTGCCAGCAGGGGACTAGCGGGGGGGCCAGCAGATACGCAGTATTTT

d_gene: TRBD1
v_gene: TRBV6-4
j_gene: TRBJ2-3
CDR3aa: CASSVEYRDRNTDTQYF
CDR3nt: TGTGCCAGCAGTGTTGAGTATAGGGACAGAAACACAGATACGCAGTATTTT

d_gene: NA
v_gene: TRBV13
j_gene: TRBJ2-1
CDR3aa: CASSGGFSYNEQFF
CDR3nt: TGTGCCAGCAGTGGGGGCTTTTCCTACAATGAGCAGTTCTTC

d_gene: NA
v_gene: TRBV6-4
j_gene: TRBJ1-5
CDR3aa: CASRLYWADQPQHF
CDR3nt: TGTGCCAGCAGACTGTACTGGGCTGATCAGCCCCAGCATTTT

d_gene: TRBD2
v_gene: TRBV7-7
j_gene: TRBJ2-5
CDR3aa: CASSTSGGVGETQYF
CDR3nt: TGTGCCAGCAGCACTAGCGGGGGAGTAGGAGAGACCCAGTACTTC

d_gene: NA
v_gene: TRBV27
j_gene: TRBJ2-7
CDR3aa: CASSRQRQAYEQYF
CDR3nt: TGTGCCAGCAGCCGTCAGAGACAGGCCTACGAGCAGTACTTC

d_gene: TRBD1
v_gene: TRBV5-1
j_gene: TRBJ1-6
CDR3aa: CASSSLPQGRNSPLHF
CDR3nt: TGCGCCAGCAGCTCTTTACCACAGGGGAGGAATTCACCCCTCCACTTT

d_gene: TRBD2
v_gene: TRBV30
j_gene: TRBJ2-5
CDR3aa: CAWSWAGGSETQYF
CDR3nt: TGTGCCTGGAGTTGGGCGGGGGGATCCGAGACCCAGTACTTC

d_gene: TRBD1
v_gene: TRBV6-5
j_gene: TRBJ1-1
CDR3aa: CASSYSGQGRNTEAFF
CDR3nt: TGTGCCAGCAGTTACTCGGGACAGGGGAGGAACACTGAAGCTTTCTTT

d_gene: NA
v_gene: TRBV7-6
j_gene: TRBJ1-3
CDR3aa: CASSPEDFSGNTIYF
CDR3nt: TGTGCCAGCAGCCCCGAGGACTTCTCGGGAAACACCATATATTTT

d_gene: TRBD1
v_gene: TRBV30
j_gene: TRBJ1-2
CDR3aa: CAWGTGGYGYTF
CDR3nt: TGTGCCTGGGGGACAGGGGGCTATGGCTACACCTTC

d_gene: NA
v_gene: TRBV28
j_gene: TRBJ1-6
CDR3aa: CASSFRDGTTNSPLHF
CDR3nt: TGTGCCAGCAGTTTTCGCGACGGGACTACCAATTCACCCCTCCACTTT

d_gene: TRBD1
v_gene: TRBV6-5
j_gene: TRBJ1-5
CDR3aa: CASSWTGADQPQHF
CDR3nt: TGTGCCAGCAGTTGGACAGGGGCCGATCAGCCCCAGCATTTT

d_gene: NA
v_gene: TRBV6-5
j_gene: TRBJ1-5
CDR3aa: CASSSAGGNQPQHF
CDR3nt: TGTGCCAGCAGTTCGGCGGGCGGCAATCAGCCCCAGCATTTT

d_gene: TRBD2
v_gene: TRBV9
j_gene: TRBJ2-3
CDR3aa: CASSVEGLAPDTQYF
CDR3nt: TGTGCCAGCAGCGTAGAGGGACTAGCGCCAGATACGCAGTATTTT

d_gene: NA
v_gene: TRBV7-2
j_gene: TRBJ2-5
CDR3aa: CASSLGLTGYQETQYF
CDR3nt: TGTGCCAGCAGCTTAGGGCTCACAGGGTATCAAGAGACCCAGTACTTC

d_gene: NA
v_gene: TRBV7-2
j_gene: TRBJ2-3
CDR3aa: CASSFSQDGTQYF
CDR3nt: TGTGCCAGCAGCTTTTCACAGGATGGTACGCAGTATTTT

d_gene: NA
v_gene: TRBV6-1
j_gene: TRBJ1-6
CDR3aa: CASRRLQGNPEILHF
CDR3nt: TGTGCCAGCCGGAGATTGCAGGGCAACCCGGAGATACTCCACTTT

d_gene: NA
v_gene: TRBV11-3
j_gene: TRBJ1-1
CDR3aa: CASSLESSAEAFF
CDR3nt: TGTGCCAGCAGCTTAGAGTCCTCGGCTGAAGCTTTCTTT

d_gene: NA
v_gene: TRBV6-1
j_gene: TRBJ1-5
CDR3aa: CASRGQSNQPQHF
CDR3nt: TGTGCCAGCAGGGGCCAGAGCAATCAGCCCCAGCATTTT

d_gene: NA
v_gene: TRBV5-1
j_gene: TRBJ2-5
CDR3aa: CASRNGGLQETQYF
CDR3nt: TGCGCCAGCAGGAACGGGGGATTACAAGAGACCCAGTACTTC

d_gene: TRBD1
v_gene: TRBV28
j_gene: TRBJ1-2
CDR3aa: CASSFYGQGTYGYTF
CDR3nt: TGTGCCAGCAGTTTTTACGGACAGGGCACCTATGGCTACACCTTC

d_gene: TRBD1
v_gene: TRBV19
j_gene: TRBJ1-1
CDR3aa: CASSIGQGVEAFF
CDR3nt: TGTGCCAGTAGTATAGGCCAGGGGGTTGAAGCTTTCTTT

d_gene: NA
v_gene: TRBV7-9
j_gene: TRBJ2-2
CDR3aa: CASSLGQWDTGELFF
CDR3nt: TGTGCCAGCAGCTTGGGACAATGGGACACCGGGGAGCTGTTTTTT

d_gene: TRBD1
v_gene: TRBV6-4
j_gene: TRBJ2-1
CDR3aa: CASRKDRVGDNEQFF
CDR3nt: TGTGCCAGCAGGAAAGACAGGGTGGGGGACAATGAGCAGTTCTTC

d_gene: NA
v_gene: TRBV28
j_gene: TRBJ1-5
CDR3aa: CASSLPGQPQHF
CDR3nt: TGTGCCAGCAGTTTACCAGGTCAGCCCCAGCATTTT

d_gene: TRBD2
v_gene: TRBV5-1
j_gene: TRBJ2-1
CDR3aa: CASSSTSGGLSEQFF
CDR3nt: TGCGCCAGCAGCTCGACTAGCGGGGGGCTTAGCGAGCAGTTCTTC

d_gene: TRBD2
v_gene: TRBV7-2
j_gene: TRBJ2-5
CDR3aa: CASSHHRGGAGETQYF
CDR3nt: TGTGCCAGCAGCCACCATCGGGGGGGGGCCGGGGAGACCCAGTACTTC

d_gene: TRBD1
v_gene: TRBV30
j_gene: TRBJ1-6
CDR3aa: CAWARDRGPPMNSPLHF
CDR3nt: TGTGCCTGGGCCCGGGACAGGGGGCCTCCTATGAATTCACCCCTCCACTTT

d_gene: TRBD1
v_gene: TRBV6-5
j_gene: TRBJ1-5
CDR3aa: CASSSGGNQPQHF
CDR3nt: TGTGCCAGCAGTTCAGGGGGGAATCAGCCCCAGCATTTT

d_gene: NA
v_gene: TRBV12-5
j_gene: TRBJ2-1
CDR3aa: CASGLANLDAYNEQFF
CDR3nt: TGTGCTAGTGGTTTGGCCAATCTAGACGCCTACAATGAGCAGTTCTTC

d_gene: NA
v_gene: TRBV4-2
j_gene: TRBJ1-2
CDR3aa: CASSRIGGYGYTF
CDR3nt: TGTGCCAGCAGCCGGATTGGCGGCTATGGCTACACCTTC

d_gene: TRBD2
v_gene: TRBV7-2
j_gene: TRBJ2-3
CDR3aa: CASSLFVGGGAVTQYF
CDR3nt: TGTGCCAGCAGCTTATTTGTGGGCGGGGGGGCCGTTACGCAGTATTTT

d_gene: TRBD2
v_gene: TRBV7-2
j_gene: TRBJ2-7
CDR3aa: CASSQRGFGGISYEQYF
CDR3nt: TGTGCCAGCAGCCAGCGGGGTTTTGGAGGGATCTCCTACGAGCAGTACTTC

d_gene: NA
v_gene: TRBV15
j_gene: TRBJ1-2
CDR3aa: CATSSSNYGYTF
CDR3nt: TGTGCCACCAGCAGCAGTAACTATGGCTACACCTTC

d_gene: TRBD2
v_gene: TRBV18
j_gene: TRBJ2-1
CDR3aa: CASSPGVGLANYNEQFF
CDR3nt: TGTGCCAGCTCACCAGGAGTGGGACTAGCCAACTACAATGAGCAGTTCTTC

d_gene: NA
v_gene: TRBV5-4
j_gene: TRBJ2-5
CDR3aa: CASSLRRGQETQYF
CDR3nt: TGTGCCAGCAGCTTAAGAAGGGGGCAAGAGACCCAGTACTTC

d_gene: NA
v_gene: TRBV27
j_gene: TRBJ1-6
CDR3aa: CASSLQGGGSPLHF
CDR3nt: TGTGCCAGCAGTTTACAGGGAGGGGGTTCACCCCTCCACTTT

d_gene: NA
v_gene: TRBV7-9
j_gene: TRBJ2-7
CDR3aa: CASSGGVFPSGQYF
CDR3nt: TGTGCCAGCAGCGGAGGGGTGTTCCCCTCCGGGCAGTACTTC

d_gene: NA
v_gene: TRBV30
j_gene: TRBJ1-1
CDR3aa: CAWSDRASRLRGAEAFF
CDR3nt: TGTGCCTGGAGTGATAGGGCAAGCCGCCTTCGGGGGGCTGAAGCTTTCTTT

d_gene: NA
v_gene: TRBV30
j_gene: TRBJ1-1
CDR3aa: CAWSVLLEGTEAFF
CDR3nt: TGTGCCTGGAGTGTACTGCTAGAAGGTACTGAAGCTTTCTTT

d_gene: NA
v_gene: TRBV4-1
j_gene: TRBJ2-2
CDR3aa: CASSQAAGNTGELFF
CDR3nt: TGCGCCAGCAGCCAAGCCGCAGGGAACACCGGGGAGCTGTTTTTT

d_gene: TRBD1
v_gene: TRBV2
j_gene: TRBJ2-3
CDR3aa: CASSERQGVVDTQYF
CDR3nt: TGTGCCAGCAGTGAACGGCAGGGGGTGGTAGATACGCAGTATTTT

d_gene: NA
v_gene: TRBV10-3
j_gene: TRBJ2-7
CDR3aa: CVSCQYEQYF
CDR3nt: TGTGTCTCCTGTCAGTACGAGCAGTACTTC